The clone carrying this T cell receptor (beta chain) appeared a single time. In the study's own analysis: Reference gene primer amplification gave estimated nucleated cell counts. Some clones are missing from TCRdb's copy, which holds only in-frame ones; the method was immunoSEQ multiplex PCR. The DNA was the basis for D and trimming; V, J and clone size are from that table. In the table there are about 240,000 clones, about 85% of which are singletons. The CDR3 totals 15 residues. The V end was cut by 4 bases, the J end by 2 bases, with 13 bases between. The germline V gene has CDR1 SGHTA and CDR2 FQGNSA. The data stem from a study of blood T cell repertoires in COVID-19.

The receptor comes from a man aged 55 to 70 who had recovered from COVID-19. This chain links TRBV7-2 with TRBJ2-3, with no clear D. The sequenced sample consisted of peripheral blood. The CDR3 region has the DNA TGTGCCAGCAGCTCCCTCGGCGGTCACACAGATACGCAGTATTTT. Its translation: CASSSLGGHTDTQYF.